Detailed here is one TCR beta chain. Its antigen remains unknown. These data originate in a study of CD8+ T cells in alopecia areata. Treatment here: oral pan-JAK inhibitor, 5-10 mg twice daily. Lesional scalp punch biopsies and peripheral blood were collected from alopecia areata patients. In germline, CDR1 is SGDLS, CDR2 YYNGEE. CDR3 length equals 16 residues. Losses at the gene ends were 0 bases for V and 2 bases for J; bases not matched to a gene: 5. Extracted RNA was reverse transcribed, and the resulting cDNA served as sequencing template. Here immunoSEQ multiplex PCR was the method, and the copy in TCRdb shows in-frame clones only, minus some. Of more than 100,000 clones listed, 80% to 90% are singletons. Study-level findings and limits: One nonresponder leaves baseline CD8+ expansion's link to response uncertain. Lesional scalp, especially alopecia totalis/universalis, showed higher clonality than normal scalp.

The sequencing used CD8+ T cells sorted from blood, collected between weeks 30 and 35, from a patient treated with tofacitinib. This chain uses TRBV9 with TRBJ2-1; 7 bases line up with TRBD2. The receptor comes from a human donor with alopecia areata. CDR3 DNA sequence: TGTGCCAGCAGCGTAGCTAGCGGAAGCACCTACAATGAGCAGTTCTTC. Protein sequence: CASSVASGSTYNEQFF.